This TCR beta chain was captured by sequencing in a study of blood T cells in healthy people across ages. Study-level results: PBMCs were not sorted, which prevented a conclusive comparison of naive versus antigen-experienced cells.

For the second PCR, which ran for about 7 to 11 cycles, a sample-barcoded 5' primer and a J-beta primer mix were used. TCRdb processed the 5' RACE reads anew with MiXCR; each CDR3 protein has one entry. The sample includes about 1,600,000 distinct CDR3 sequences, roughly 45% of them seen just once. No fewer than 6 million PBMCs went into each sample. Comment on this clonotype: Its cognate antigen is unknown.

Trimming took 5 bases from V and 5 from J; bases not matched to a gene: 10. CDR3 size: 15 residues. Specimen: blood. The TCR was taken from a woman younger than 35 in good health. The chain combines TRBV12-3 or TRBV12-4 with TRBJ1-2, with 8 bases aligning to TRBD1. This CDR3 reads CASSIAGTGSYGYTF. DNA of the CDR3: TGTGCCAGCAGTATCGCCGGGACAGGATCTTATGGCTACACCTTC.